Following are 21 T cell receptor beta chains from one sample sequenced in a study of shared clonotypes between healthy human individuals. The data were produced by immunoSEQ multiplex PCR, yet TCRdb's version contains in-frame clones alone and is incomplete. The table shows around 500,000 clones, with 75% to 85% occurring only once. The specimen was PBMCs. Receptors originate from a woman aged 40 to 50 in good health. Some clones in this sample may be carry-over from other donors' samples.

This chain uses TRBV28 with TRBJ1-2; perhaps TRBD1 as D (6 bases). The germline V and J ends were trimmed by 4 bases and 6 bases, with 18 bases remaining between them. Germline V CDR1 and CDR2: MDHEN, SYDVKM. The CDR3 length is 15 residues. The CDR3: CASSYSGGFTNGYTF. The CDR3 DNA reads as TGTGCCAGCAGTTACTCCGGGGGCTTCACGAATGGCTACACCTTC.

The rearrangement joins TRBV7-9 to TRBJ2-7; perhaps TRBD2 as D (6 bases). V lost 4 bases to trimming and J lost 13 bases, with 17 bases between them. The CDR3 has 12 amino acids. Germline lookup yields CDR1 SEHNR and CDR2 FQNEAQ (reference sequence). Written as DNA, the CDR3 is TGTGCCAGCAGCTCAGACGGGGGTCTGAGATACTTC. Its protein product is CASSSDGGLRYF. Variable domain in full (rest from reference TRBV7-9 and TRBJ2-7): DTGVSQNPRHKITKRGQNVTFRCDPISEHNRLYWYRQTLGQGPEFLTYFQNEAQLEKSRLLSDRFSAERPKGSFSTLEIQRTEQGDSAMYLCASSSDGGLRYFGPGTRLTVT.

This clone has only one observation. The chain recombines TRBV7-2 with TRBJ2-7, with D uncertain. The CDR3 totals 14 residues. V was cut by 0 bases and J by 2 bases, with 8 bases left in between. Germline CDR1 SGHTA, CDR2 FQGNSA. The chain's CDR3 is CASSLAPGTYEQYF. In nucleotides, the CDR3 is TGTGCCAGCAGCTTAGCGCCAGGCACCTACGAGCAGTACTTC.

The chain employs TRBV19 and TRBJ2-5, with TRBD1 matching over 7 bases. The germline V gene has CDR1 LNHDA and CDR2 SQIVND (reference sequence). The CDR3 has 13 amino acids. Losses at the gene ends were 7 bases for V and 3 bases for J; bases not matched to a gene: 5. CDR3: CASKEQGKETQYF. CDR3 nucleotides: TGTGCCAGTAAAGAACAGGGGAAAGAGACCCAGTACTTC.

The chain couples TRBV5-1 to TRBJ2-2; 9 nucleotides align to TRBD1. This CDR3 contains 14 residues. Germline trimming cut 4 bases from V and 5 bases from J; bases unmatched to any gene: 3. Germline V CDR1 and CDR2: SGHRS, YFSETQ. The CDR3 DNA reads TGCGCCAGCAGCCGGACAGGGGAAACCGGGGAGCTGTTTTTT. It codes for CASSRTGETGELFF.

A single count supports this clone. The chain couples TRBV6-4 to TRBJ1-2, with D unresolved. Trimming took 8 bases from V and 2 from J, leaving 9 bases between them. CDR1 is MRHNA, CDR2 SNTAGT, per germline. The CDR3 consists of 12 residues. CDR3 amino acids: CASSLGNYGYTF. Written as DNA, the CDR3 is TGTGCCAGCTCGCTCGGCAACTATGGCTACACCTTC.

The table lists this clone with a few counts. This chain links TRBV28 with TRBJ1-2, with 9 bases aligning to TRBD1. J lost 4 bases, V lost 6 bases, and 9 bases had no gene match. This CDR3 has 15 residues. CDR1 and CDR2 from the germline V gene are MDHEN and SYDVKM. The CDR3 DNA sequence: TGTGCCAGCAGCCTAGGGACAGGGACTATCTATGGCTACACCTTC. This codes for CASSLGTGTIYGYTF.

In its sample, this clone was seen a few times. The rearrangement uses TRBV7-9 and TRBJ2-4; D gene unclear. Trimming cost V 5 bases and J 8 bases, with 19 bases left between them. The germline V gene encodes CDR1 SEHNR and CDR2 FQNEAQ (reference sequence). This CDR3 region has 15 residues. The CDR3 bases are TGTGCCAGCAGCCCCAAGGGCGCGAGTATGGACATTCAGTACTTC. It yields the protein CASSPKGASMDIQYF.

The chain couples TRBV6-1 to TRBJ1-1; D ambiguous. The V gene's germline CDR1 is MNHNS and CDR2 SASEGT. The CDR3 runs 14 residues. Trimming took off 4 bases at V and 3 bases at J, with 12 bases between the two ends. The CDR3 protein is CASSASDLYTEAFF. CDR3 nucleotide sequence: TGTGCCAGCAGTGCGAGCGACCTATACACTGAAGCTTTCTTT.

V gene TRBV5-6 combines with J gene TRBJ1-4; 7 nucleotides line up with TRBD1. Trimming at V came to 4 bases and at J to 3 bases, leaving 3 bases not matched to a gene. Per germline, CDR1 SGHDT and CDR2 YYEEEE. The CDR3 has 14 amino acids. This CDR3 is CASSETGSNEKLFF. DNA of the CDR3: TGTGCCAGCAGCGAGACAGGGTCTAATGAAAAACTGTTTTTT.

V gene TRBV7-9 combines with J gene TRBJ1-3; TRBD1 aligns across 7 bases. V shed 3 bases, J shed 1 base, and the junction held 15 bases outside the gene matches. CDR3 length: 19 amino acids. CDR1 and CDR2 from the germline V gene are SEHNR and FQNEAQ (reference sequence). CDR3 residues: CASSLTGTASASSGNTIYF. CDR3 coding DNA: TGTGCCAGCAGCTTGACCGGGACAGCCAGCGCCTCATCTGGAAACACCATATATTTT.

There are a few counts of this clone. The chain joins TRBV7-8 to TRBJ2-1; 8 positions agree with TRBD2. CDR3 length: 17 amino acids. Germline V gene data show CDR1 as SGHVS and CDR2 as FQNEAQ. V lost 2 bases to trimming and J lost 4 bases; unmatched junction nucleotides: 10. CDR3 DNA: TGTGCCAGCAGCTTACCCGGGGGGGGGCGCGGTTACAATGAGCAGTTCTTC. This encodes CASSLPGGGRGYNEQFF.

The J gene is TRBJ2-1, the V gene TRBV11-2, with TRBD2 matching over 10 bases. This CDR3 comprises 15 residues. V was clipped by 2 bases and J by 3 bases; unmatched bases: 1. The germline V gene has CDR1 SGHAT and CDR2 FQNNGV. The CDR3 bases are TGTGCCAGCAGCTTAACTAGCGGGAACTACAATGAGCAGTTCTTC. The encoded protein is CASSLTSGNYNEQFF.

On this clone itself: Different DNA sequences within this sample yield the same CDR3. The chain carries TRBV18 and TRBJ2-7; the D call may be TRBD1 or TRBD2 (5 bases each). Germline values: CDR1 KGHSH, CDR2 LQKENI. The V gene lost 0 bases and the J gene lost 4 bases, with 10 bases spanning the gap. The CDR3 covers 14 residues. The CDR3 nucleotides read TGTGCCAGCTCACCACCGTTGGGGGTTTACGAGCAGTACTTC. Its protein is CASSPPLGVYEQYF.

This clone was picked up one time. This clone may be a read error of a much larger clone one base away. The chain links TRBV6-6 to TRBJ2-1, with 7 nucleotides matching TRBD1. The germline V gene encodes CDR1 MNHNY and CDR2 SVGAGI (reference sequence). This CDR3 comprises 14 residues. In DNA form, the CDR3 reads TGTGCCAGCAGTTACTGGGGACAGACCAATGTGCAGTTCTTC. It yields the protein CASSYWGQTNVQFF.

The chain links TRBV6-5 to TRBJ2-1; D not certain. V lost 6 bases, J lost 5 bases, and 5 bases lay in between. The length of the CDR3 is 11 residues. CDR1 and CDR2 (germline): MNHEY, SVGAGI. CDR3 sequence reads: CASSRDNEQFF. The CDR3 nucleotides read TGTGCCAGCAGCCGCGACAATGAGCAGTTCTTC.

This chain connects TRBV5-1 to TRBJ2-7; the D gene is possibly TRBD1 (5 bases). The CDR3 is 14 residues long. Per the germline V gene, CDR1 is SGHRS and CDR2 is YFSETQ. Trimming pared 0 bases from V and 0 bases from J, leaving 7 bases between. The CDR3 DNA reads as TGCGCCAGCAGCTTGGGGACAAGCTCCTACGAGCAGTACTTC. It encodes CASSLGTSSYEQYF.

This clone was detected only a few times. A much larger clone differs from this one at a single base, so this may be a read error. The sample contains more than one DNA sequence encoding this CDR3. This sequence joins TRBV30 and TRBJ1-6; D uncertain. Germline-derived CDR1 and CDR2 are GTSNPN and SVGIG (reference sequence). V was cut by 3 bases and J by 0 bases, with 3 bases left in between. This CDR3 contains 13 residues. The CDR3: CAWRSSYNSPLHF. Written as DNA, the CDR3 is TGTGCCTGGAGGAGCTCCTATAATTCACCCCTCCACTTT.

J is TRBJ2-5 and V is TRBV15; D not certain. The J call may be mistaken, given a closer DNA end match to TRBJ2-7. CDR1 and CDR2 from the germline V gene are LNHNV and YYDKDF (reference sequence). CDR3 length equals 15 residues. The CDR3: CATSRDHGTPVEQYF. The CDR3 nucleotides read TGTGCCACCAGCAGAGATCACGGCACGCCGGTCGAGCAGTACTTC.

The V gene is TRBV27, the J gene TRBJ1-1; 8 nucleotides agree with TRBD1. CDR1 is MNHEY, CDR2 SMNVEV, per germline (reference sequence). V was pared by 6 bases and J by 1 base, with 4 bases of the junction left unmatched. This CDR3 spans 14 amino acids. The CDR3 DNA reads as TGTGCCAGCAGATTGACAGGGGAGAACACTGAAGCTTTCTTT. It codes for CASRLTGENTEAFF.

This clone came up many times. This sequence joins TRBV7-8 and TRBJ2-2; a possible D gene is TRBD2 (6 bases). This CDR3 comprises 12 residues. The ends were cut back, 7 bases at V and 7 bases at J, with 10 bases in the middle. CDR1 and CDR2 (germline): SGHVS, FQNEAQ. The CDR3 DNA reads as TGTGCCAGCATAGGTAGCGGCGGGGAGCTGTTTTTT. Its protein product is CASIGSGGELFF.